These T cell receptor beta chains were read from a single sample in a study of T cell responses to AZD1222 COVID-19 vaccine. Some clones are missing from TCRdb's copy, which holds only in-frame ones; the method was immunoSEQ multiplex PCR. The sample has fewer than 200,000 clones; approximately 94% are singletons. Source: peripheral blood, taken 28 days after the second AZD1222 dose. These receptors were collected from an adult who received the AZD1222 COVID-19 vaccine. Each CDR3 is given with its conserved first and last residue. A D gene is named only where the DNA matches it firmly. Expanded clones are given a class, and other clones once, few, many or no size at all.

-	TRBV6-1	TRBJ1-2	once	TGTGCCAGCAGTGAAGGCCCGGGGTTCTATGGCTACACCTTC	CASSEGPGFYGYTF
TRBD1	TRBV5-1	TRBJ1-6	-	TGCGCCAGCAGCTTGGAGGACAGGGGTAATTCACCCCTCCACTTT	CASSLEDRGNSPLHF
-	TRBV7-8	TRBJ1-5	-	TGTGCCAGCAGCTTAGGGACGGCGGAACAGCCCCAGCATTTT	CASSLGTAEQPQHF
TRBD2	TRBV28	TRBJ2-7	-	TGTGCCAGCAGTTTCACGACTAGCGGGGTCGTTATTACCTACGAGCAGTACTTC	CASSFTTSGVVITYEQYF
TRBD2	TRBV19	TRBJ2-7	-	TGTGCCAGTAGCCCACTCCTAGCGGGATACGAGCAGTACTTC	CASSPLLAGYEQYF
-	TRBV6-1	TRBJ2-7	-	TGTGCCAGCAGTGAAGCCTTTGGAGGGCGCCATAAGATGCAGTACTTC	CASSEAFGGRHKMQYF
-	TRBV9	TRBJ1-3	-	TGTGCCAGCAGCGAGGGCGGACTCTCTGGAAACACCATATATTTT	CASSEGGLSGNTIYF
TRBD2	TRBV5-4	TRBJ2-3	-	TGTGCCAGCACCCTGGGGCGGGAGTTCTCAGATACGCAGTATTTT	CASTLGREFSDTQYF
-	TRBV7-9	TRBJ1-2	-	TGTGCCAGCAGCTCGGACGGCTATGGCTACACCTTC	CASSSDGYGYTF
-	TRBV7-3	TRBJ1-6	-	TGTGCCAGCAGCGCCCGAGGAGGGGGTTATAATTCACCCCTCCACTTT	CASSARGGGYNSPLHF
-	TRBV6-5	TRBJ1-1	-	TGTGCCAGCAGTTCCCCTAGGGAAGCTTTCTTT	CASSSPREAFF
-	TRBV27	TRBJ1-6	-	TGTGCCAGCAGTCCTATAACAGGGCTTAATTCACCCCTCCACTTT	CASSPITGLNSPLHF
-	TRBV5-8	TRBJ1-5	-	TGTGCCAGCAGCCGGACCCGATATAGCAATCAGCCCCAGCATTTT	CASSRTRYSNQPQHF
-	TRBV11-2	TRBJ2-5	once	TGTGCCAGCAGCTTAGACGCACCTCAAGAGACCCAGTACTTC	CASSLDAPQETQYF
-	TRBV6-6	TRBJ2-7	-	TGTGCCAGCAGTTACCTCGGACAACCCTACGAGCAGTACTTC	CASSYLGQPYEQYF
TRBD1	TRBV3-1/TRBV3-2	TRBJ1-3	-	TGTGCCAGCAGCCATCAGGGGGCGTCTGGAAACACCATATATTTT	CASSHQGASGNTIYF
-	TRBV24-1	TRBJ1-2	-	TGTGCCACCAGTGAGACAAGGGATGGTGGCTACACCTTC	CATSETRDGGYTF
-	TRBV5-1	TRBJ1-4	-	TGCGCCAGCAGCTGGGACGGGACGGGCAGGGTAAAACTGTTTTTT	CASSWDGTGRVKLFF
-	TRBV6-5	TRBJ2-7	-	TGTGCCAGCAGCTATAAGGCCCTCGAGCAGTACTTC	CASSYKALEQYF
-	TRBV5-1	TRBJ1-1	once	TGCGCCAGCAGCTTGGAAGCGAACACTGAAGCTTTCTTT	CASSLEANTEAFF
-	TRBV21-1	TRBJ2-5	-	TGTGCCAGCAGCCGGGGACACCAAGAGACCCAGTACTTC	CASSRGHQETQYF
-	TRBV18	TRBJ1-3	-	TGTGCCAGCTCTCAGGACTCTGGAAACACCATATATTTT	CASSQDSGNTIYF
-	TRBV5-1	TRBJ2-7	-	TGCGCCAGCAGCTTGGATAGGAACGAGCAGTACTTC	CASSLDRNEQYF
TRBD2	TRBV9	TRBJ2-3	few	TGTGCCAGCAGCTTGGGACTAGCCCCAGATACGCAGTATTTT	CASSLGLAPDTQYF
-	TRBV7-2	TRBJ2-7	-	TGTGCCAGCAGCTTAGTGGCCGCTGGCGAGCAGTACTTC	CASSLVAAGEQYF
-	TRBV2	TRBJ1-5	-	TGTGCCAGCACCCTGGGGAGACAGCCCCAGCATTTT	CASTLGRQPQHF
-	TRBV15	TRBJ1-5	-	TGTGCCACCAGCAGAGATTTTTTGACGGACTATTATAGCAATCAGCCCCAGCATTTT	CATSRDFLTDYYSNQPQHF
TRBD2	TRBV6-2/TRBV6-3	TRBJ2-1	-	TGTGCCAGCAGTTACTTGGCTAGCGGGGGGAATGAGCAGTTCTTC	CASSYLASGGNEQFF
-	TRBV2	TRBJ1-4	-	TGTGCCAGCAGTACCCGGGCCGGGCTAGCTCCTGAAAAACTGTTTTTT	CASSTRAGLAPEKLFF
-	TRBV28	TRBJ2-5	-	TGTGCCAGCAGTTATCAAGAGACCCAGTACTTC	CASSYQETQYF
-	TRBV5-4	TRBJ1-2	-	TGTGCCAGCAGCCCAACCCCCGTCCCGGTTGCCTATGGCTACACCTTC	CASSPTPVPVAYGYTF
TRBD2	TRBV7-7	TRBJ2-5	once	TGTGCCAGCAGCCTGGGACTAGCGGGGGCACAAGAGACCCAGTACTTC	CASSLGLAGAQETQYF
-	TRBV7-8	TRBJ2-7	-	TGTGCCAGCAGCTTTTCTGGGGGGAGCGAGCAGTACTTC	CASSFSGGSEQYF
-	TRBV15	TRBJ2-3	-	TGTGCCACCAGCAGAGGGAGGGGGCTACCCTTTACAGATACGCAGTATTTT	CATSRGRGLPFTDTQYF
TRBD1	TRBV19	TRBJ2-7	-	TGTGCCAGTAGTGGGACAGGGATTCACGAGCAGTACTTC	CASSGTGIHEQYF
TRBD1	TRBV3-1/TRBV3-2	TRBJ1-1	-	TGTGCCAGCAGTTGGACAGGAGACACTGAAGCTTTCTTT	CASSWTGDTEAFF
TRBD1	TRBV6-5	TRBJ2-5	once	TGTGCCAGCAGGCGGACAGGAGAAGAGACCCAGTACTTC	CASRRTGEETQYF
TRBD1	TRBV10-2	TRBJ2-7	-	TGCGCCAGCAGTAGACAGGGCCACGAGCAGTACTTC	CASSRQGHEQYF
-	TRBV6-5	TRBJ1-6	few	TGTGCCAGCAGTTTCAGGGATTCACCCCTCCACTTT	CASSFRDSPLHF